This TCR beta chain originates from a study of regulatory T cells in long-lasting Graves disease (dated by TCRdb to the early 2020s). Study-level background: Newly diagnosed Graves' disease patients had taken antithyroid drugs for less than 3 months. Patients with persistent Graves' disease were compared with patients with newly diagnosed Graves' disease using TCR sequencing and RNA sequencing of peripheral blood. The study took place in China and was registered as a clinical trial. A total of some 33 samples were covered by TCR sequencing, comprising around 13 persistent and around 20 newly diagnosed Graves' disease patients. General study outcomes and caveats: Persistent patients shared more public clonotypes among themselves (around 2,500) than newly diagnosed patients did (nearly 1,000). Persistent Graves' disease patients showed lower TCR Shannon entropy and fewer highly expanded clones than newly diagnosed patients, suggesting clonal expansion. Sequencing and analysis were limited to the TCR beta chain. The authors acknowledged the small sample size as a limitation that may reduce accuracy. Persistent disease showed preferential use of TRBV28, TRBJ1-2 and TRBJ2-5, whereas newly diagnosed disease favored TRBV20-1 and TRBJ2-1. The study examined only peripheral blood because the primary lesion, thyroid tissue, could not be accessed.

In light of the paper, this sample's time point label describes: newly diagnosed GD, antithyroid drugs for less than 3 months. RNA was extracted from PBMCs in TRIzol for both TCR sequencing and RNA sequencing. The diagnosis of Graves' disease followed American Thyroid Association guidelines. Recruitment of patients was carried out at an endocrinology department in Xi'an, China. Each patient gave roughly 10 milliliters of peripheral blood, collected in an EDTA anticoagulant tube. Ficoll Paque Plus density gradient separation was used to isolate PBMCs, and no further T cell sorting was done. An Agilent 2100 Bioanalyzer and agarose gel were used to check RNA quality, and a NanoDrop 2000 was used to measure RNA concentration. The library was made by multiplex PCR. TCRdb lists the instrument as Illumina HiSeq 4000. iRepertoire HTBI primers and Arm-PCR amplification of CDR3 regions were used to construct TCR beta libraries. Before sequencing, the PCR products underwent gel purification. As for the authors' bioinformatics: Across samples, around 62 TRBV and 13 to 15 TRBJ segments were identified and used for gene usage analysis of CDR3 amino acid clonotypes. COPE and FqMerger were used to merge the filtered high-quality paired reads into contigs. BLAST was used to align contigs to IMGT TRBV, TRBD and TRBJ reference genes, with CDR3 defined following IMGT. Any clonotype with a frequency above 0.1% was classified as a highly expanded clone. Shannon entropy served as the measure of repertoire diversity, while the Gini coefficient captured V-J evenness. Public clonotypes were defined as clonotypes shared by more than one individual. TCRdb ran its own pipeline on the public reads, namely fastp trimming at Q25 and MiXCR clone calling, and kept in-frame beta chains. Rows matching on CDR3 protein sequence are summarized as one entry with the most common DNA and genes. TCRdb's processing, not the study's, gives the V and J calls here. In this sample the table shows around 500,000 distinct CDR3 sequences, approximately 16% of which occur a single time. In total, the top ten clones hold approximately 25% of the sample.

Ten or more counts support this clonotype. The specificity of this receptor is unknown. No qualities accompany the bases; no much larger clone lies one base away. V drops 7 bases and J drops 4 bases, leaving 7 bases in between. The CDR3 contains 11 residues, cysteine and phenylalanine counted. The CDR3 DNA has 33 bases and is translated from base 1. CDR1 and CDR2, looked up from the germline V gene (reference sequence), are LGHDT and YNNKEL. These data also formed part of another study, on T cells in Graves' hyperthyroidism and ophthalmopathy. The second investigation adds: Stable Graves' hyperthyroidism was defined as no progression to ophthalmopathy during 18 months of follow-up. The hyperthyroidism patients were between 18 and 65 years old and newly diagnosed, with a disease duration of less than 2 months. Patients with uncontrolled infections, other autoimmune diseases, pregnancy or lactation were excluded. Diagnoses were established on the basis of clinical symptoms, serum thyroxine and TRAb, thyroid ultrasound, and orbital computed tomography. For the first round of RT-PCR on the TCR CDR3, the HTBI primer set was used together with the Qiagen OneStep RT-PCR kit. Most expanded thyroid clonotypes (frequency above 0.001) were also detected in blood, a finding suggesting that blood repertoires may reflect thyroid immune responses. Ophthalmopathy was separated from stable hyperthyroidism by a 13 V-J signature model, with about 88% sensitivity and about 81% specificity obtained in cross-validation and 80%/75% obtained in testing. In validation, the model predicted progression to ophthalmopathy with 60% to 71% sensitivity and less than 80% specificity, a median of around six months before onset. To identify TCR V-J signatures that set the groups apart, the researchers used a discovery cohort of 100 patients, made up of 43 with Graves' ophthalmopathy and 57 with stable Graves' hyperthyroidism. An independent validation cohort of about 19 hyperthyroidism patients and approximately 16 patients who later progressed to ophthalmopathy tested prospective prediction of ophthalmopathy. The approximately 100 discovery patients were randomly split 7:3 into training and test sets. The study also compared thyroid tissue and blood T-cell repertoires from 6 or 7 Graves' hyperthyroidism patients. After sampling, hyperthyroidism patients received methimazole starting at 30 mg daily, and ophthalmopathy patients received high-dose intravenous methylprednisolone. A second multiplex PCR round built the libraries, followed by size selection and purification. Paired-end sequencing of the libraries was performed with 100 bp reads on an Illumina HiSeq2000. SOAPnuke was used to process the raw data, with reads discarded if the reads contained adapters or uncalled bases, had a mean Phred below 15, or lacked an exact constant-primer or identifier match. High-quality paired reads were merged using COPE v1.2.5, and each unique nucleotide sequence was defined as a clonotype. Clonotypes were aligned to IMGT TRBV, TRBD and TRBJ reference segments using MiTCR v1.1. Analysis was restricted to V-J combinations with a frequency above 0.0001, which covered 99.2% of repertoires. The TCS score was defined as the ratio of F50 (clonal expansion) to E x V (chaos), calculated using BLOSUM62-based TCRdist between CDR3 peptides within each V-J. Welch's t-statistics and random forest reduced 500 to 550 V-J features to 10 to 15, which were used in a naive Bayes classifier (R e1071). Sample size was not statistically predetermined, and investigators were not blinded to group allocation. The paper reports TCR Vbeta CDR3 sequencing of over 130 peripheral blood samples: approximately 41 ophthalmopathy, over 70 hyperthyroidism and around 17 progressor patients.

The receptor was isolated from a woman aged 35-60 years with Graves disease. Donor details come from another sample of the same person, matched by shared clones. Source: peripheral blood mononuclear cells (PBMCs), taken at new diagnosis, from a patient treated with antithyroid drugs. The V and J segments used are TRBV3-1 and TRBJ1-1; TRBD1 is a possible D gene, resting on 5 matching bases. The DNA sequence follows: TGTGCCAGCAAAGGGGTCACTGAAGCTTTCTTT. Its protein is CASKGVTEAFF.